These 20 T cell receptor beta chains came from one sample sequenced in a study of blood T cell repertoires in COVID-19. Libraries were prepared by immunoSEQ multiplex PCR; TCRdb keeps only in-frame clonotypes and omits some of them. The sample holds roughly 110,000 clones, approximately 80% seen once. Input material: peripheral blood. These receptors originate from a man aged 65 to 85 with acute or convalescent COVID-19.

The chain joins TRBV6-2 or TRBV6-3 to TRBJ2-3; 7 bases align to TRBD2. CDR3 length equals 12 residues. The germline V gene encodes CDR1 MNHEY and CDR2 SVGEGT. With 6 bases clipped from V and 8 bases from J, the junction kept 5 bases outside the gene matches. The CDR3 loop reads CASSPGGVTQYF. Written as DNA, the CDR3 is TGTGCCAGCAGCCCGGGGGGTGTTACGCAGTATTTT.

V and J are TRBV10-3 and TRBJ1-2, with D tentatively TRBD1 (6 bases). CDR1 and CDR2 (germline): ENHRY, SYGVKD. Between the trimmed V and J ends, which lost 2 bases and 6 bases, there was a span of 22 bases. The CDR3 has 17 residues. The CDR3 loop is CAISERAGARRADGYTF. The DNA of the CDR3 is TGTGCCATCAGTGAGAGGGCAGGGGCTAGAAGGGCGGATGGCTACACCTTC.

This clone occurred once. Other DNA sequences within the sample encode an identical CDR3. The chain links TRBV19 to TRBJ1-2; possibly TRBD1 for D (6 bases). This CDR3 region has 13 residues. V was cut by 5 bases and J by 0 bases, with 7 bases left in between. CDR1 is LNHDA and CDR2 is SQIVND in the germline V gene (reference sequence). CDR3 protein: CASSDRPNYGYTF. The CDR3 DNA follows: TGTGCCAGTAGTGACAGGCCTAACTATGGCTACACCTTC.

This rearrangement joins TRBV6-5 to TRBJ1-1; 7 bases line up with TRBD1. The CDR3 consists of 14 residues. The V and J ends lost 5 bases and 3 bases, in that order; junction bases with no gene match: 6. Germline CDR1 MNHEY, CDR2 SVGAGI. CDR3 sequence reads: CASSTPGQYTEAFF. In DNA form, the CDR3 reads TGTGCCAGCAGTACACCGGGACAGTACACTGAAGCTTTCTTT.

As DNA, the CDR3 is TGTGCCAGCTCAGGGGGAACAGGGGACCATTCACCCCTCCACTTT. Translation gives CASSGGTGDHSPLHF. The V and J genes are TRBV18 and TRBJ1-6, with 7 bases fitting TRBD1. This CDR3 region has 15 residues. Germline values: CDR1 KGHSH, CDR2 LQKENI. Trimming removed 5 bases from V and 8 bases from J; junction bases left unmatched: 9.

The chain carries TRBV2 and TRBJ2-3; TRBD1 aligns across 7 bases. The ends lost 7 bases at V and 0 bases at J; junction bases unmatched: 7. The CDR3 totals 15 residues. Germline loops: CDR1 SNHLY, CDR2 FYNNEI. CDR3 loop: CASKKTGTSTDTQYF. The CDR3 region has the DNA TGTGCCAGCAAAAAGACAGGGACGAGCACAGATACGCAGTATTTT.

The V call is TRBV6-5, the J call TRBJ1-3; D is ambiguous. Germline CDR1 is MNHEY and CDR2 is SVGAGI. V was cut by 2 bases and J by 0 bases, with 8 bases left in between. The CDR3 runs to 15 residues. CDR3: CASSYGMASGNTIYF. CDR3 DNA sequence: TGTGCCAGCAGTTACGGCATGGCCTCTGGAAACACCATATATTTT.

This clone has only a few counts. The chain carries TRBV13 and TRBJ2-7; 8 bases line up with TRBD1. Germline V gene sequence: CDR1 PRHDT, CDR2 FYEKMQ (reference sequence). J lost 4 bases, V lost 1 base, and 6 bases had no gene match. CDR3 length equals 15 residues. The CDR3 DNA reads as TGTGCCAGCAGCTTAGAGGGTCAGGGGGCATACGAGCAGTACTTC. This gives the protein CASSLEGQGAYEQYF.

This chain connects TRBV3-1 (or the pseudogene TRBV3-2) to TRBJ2-3; the match to TRBD2 covers 13 bases. Germline CDR1 reads LGHDT; CDR2 reads YNNKEL (reference sequence). This CDR3 is 19 amino acids long. V shed 3 bases and J 2 bases; nucleotides not matched to a gene: 11. DNA of the CDR3: TGTGCCAGCAGCCACGGGACTAGCGGGGCTACCGTTGACACAGATACGCAGTATTTT. This translates into CASSHGTSGATVDTDTQYF.

This clone appeared a single time. J is TRBJ2-1 and V is TRBV5-8, with D uncertain. The CDR3 spans 12 residues. Per germline, CDR1 SGHTS and CDR2 YDEGEE. Trimming left V 4 bases short and J 8 bases short, with 10 bases between. This CDR3 reads CASSLSVHEQFF. The CDR3 DNA reads TGTGCCAGCAGCCTCAGTGTCCATGAGCAGTTCTTC.

The V and J genes are TRBV5-4 and TRBJ1-2; a possible D gene is TRBD1 (5 bases). Trimming took 0 bases from V and 6 from J, leaving 18 bases between them. The CDR3 is made up of 16 amino acids. Germline V CDR1 and CDR2: SGHNT, YYREEE (reference sequence). In DNA form, the CDR3 reads TGTGCCAGCAGCTTGGGGGCCCAGGGTTGGAAGGATGGCTACACCTTC. Its protein product is CASSLGAQGWKDGYTF.

The chain links TRBV4-1 to TRBJ1-5, with 8 bases fitting TRBD1. Germline CDR1 is MGHRA and CDR2 is YSYEKL. The CDR3 spans 15 residues. Unmatched junction bases numbered 6, after V lost 2 bases and J lost 6 bases. CDR3 nucleotides: TGCGCCAGCAGCCAACAGGACAGGGAGGGTCAGCCCCAGCATTTT. Translated: CASSQQDREGQPQHF.

Remarks on this clone: This same CDR3 is encoded by further DNA sequences in the sample. CDR3 sequence reads: CASSRVSSYNSPLHF. The CDR3 DNA follows: TGTGCCAGCAGCCGGGTGAGCTCCTATAATTCACCCCTCCACTTT. The chain is built from TRBV6-5 and TRBJ1-6; D gene unclear. The V end was cut by 6 bases, the J end by 0 bases, with 9 bases between. The CDR3 covers 15 residues. Germline V lookup: CDR1 MNHEY, CDR2 SVGAGI.

V gene TRBV7-8 combines with J gene TRBJ1-2; D perhaps matches TRBD1 (5 bases). V gave up 3 bases and J gave up 1 base, with 12 bases separating them. In germline, CDR1 is SGHVS, CDR2 FQNEAQ. The CDR3 runs to 15 residues. CDR3 region: CASSLGGSHNYGYTF. The CDR3 nucleotides read TGTGCCAGCAGCTTGGGGGGTAGTCATAACTATGGCTACACCTTC.

The chain is built from TRBV7-9 and TRBJ2-5, with D perhaps TRBD2 (5 bases). V shed 5 bases and J shed 10 bases, with 11 bases lying between them. Germline assignment: CDR1 SEHNR and CDR2 FQNEAQ (reference sequence). There are 11 residues in the CDR3. In DNA, the CDR3 is TGTGCCAGCAGCCGGGCCGGGGACCAGTACTTC. It translates to CASSRAGDQYF.

This chain uses TRBV3-1 (or the pseudogene TRBV3-2) with TRBJ2-2, with 10 bases that match TRBD2. J gave up 2 bases and V 3 bases, and 6 bases lay outside the gene matches. The V gene's germline CDR1 is LGHDT and CDR2 YNNKEL (reference sequence). The CDR3 is 17 amino acids. CDR3 coding DNA: TGTGCCAGCAGCCACCTTACTAGCGGGGTTAACACCGGGGAGCTGTTTTTT. Translating gives CASSHLTSGVNTGELFF.

CDR3 residues: CASRPGTSGGPRAYEQYF. CDR3 bases: TGTGCCAGTAGGCCCGGAACTAGCGGGGGCCCGCGGGCCTACGAGCAGTACTTC. The chain uses TRBV19 and TRBJ2-7; 11 nucleotides line up with TRBD2. This CDR3 spans 18 amino acids. The V segment lost 6 bases and the J segment 2 bases; nucleotides outside the gene matches: 15. The germline V gene has CDR1 LNHDA and CDR2 SQIVND (reference sequence).

The V and J genes are TRBV7-9 and TRBJ1-5, with 8 bases identical to TRBD1. V was pared by 1 base and J by 5 bases, with 4 bases of the junction left unmatched. This CDR3 region has 15 residues. Germline values: CDR1 SEHNR, CDR2 FQNEAQ (reference sequence). The CDR3, as DNA: TGTGCCAGCAGCTTAGATTCAGGGGGCTATCAGCCCCAGCATTTT. It translates to CASSLDSGGYQPQHF.

The chain uses TRBV5-1 and TRBJ1-1; 7 bases map to TRBD1. The germline V gene has CDR1 SGHRS and CDR2 YFSETQ. This CDR3 has 15 amino acids. With 4 bases clipped from V and 1 base from J, the junction kept 7 bases outside the gene matches. CDR3 residues: CASSLRQGGNTEAFF. For the CDR3, the DNA is TGCGCCAGCAGCCTCCGGCAGGGGGGGAACACTGAAGCTTTCTTT.

The J gene is TRBJ1-4, the V gene TRBV5-1; perhaps TRBD1 as D (6 bases). In germline, CDR1 is SGHRS, CDR2 YFSETQ. V was clipped by 4 bases and J by 8 bases, with 15 bases between them. This CDR3 spans 14 amino acids. CDR3 residues: CASSGAGGGEKLFF. The CDR3 DNA reads as TGCGCCAGCAGCGGGGCAGGCGGGGGCGAAAAACTGTTTTTT.